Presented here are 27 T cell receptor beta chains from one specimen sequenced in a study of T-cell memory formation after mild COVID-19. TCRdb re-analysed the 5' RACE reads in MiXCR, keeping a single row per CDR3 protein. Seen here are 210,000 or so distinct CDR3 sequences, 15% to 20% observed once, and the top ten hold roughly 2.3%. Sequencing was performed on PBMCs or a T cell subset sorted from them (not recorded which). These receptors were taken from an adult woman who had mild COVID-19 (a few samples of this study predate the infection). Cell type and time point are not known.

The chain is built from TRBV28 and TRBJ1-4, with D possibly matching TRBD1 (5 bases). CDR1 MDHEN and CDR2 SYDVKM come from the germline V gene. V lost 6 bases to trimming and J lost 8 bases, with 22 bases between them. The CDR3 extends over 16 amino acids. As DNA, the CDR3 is TGTGCCAGCAGCCCACTTGACGGGGGACGGGGAGAAAAACTGTTTTTT. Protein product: CASSPLDGGRGEKLFF. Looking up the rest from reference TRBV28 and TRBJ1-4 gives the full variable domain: DVKVTQSSRYLVKRTGEKVFLECVQDMDHENMFWYRQDPGLGLRLIYFSYDVKMKEKGDIPEGYSVSREKKERFSLILESASTNQTSMYLCASSPLDGGRGEKLFFGSGTQLSVL.

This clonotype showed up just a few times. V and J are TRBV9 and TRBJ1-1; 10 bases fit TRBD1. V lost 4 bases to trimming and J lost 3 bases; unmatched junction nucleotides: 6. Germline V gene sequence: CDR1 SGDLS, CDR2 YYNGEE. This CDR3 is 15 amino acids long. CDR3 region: CASSPTGGGYTEAFF. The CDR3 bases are TGTGCCAGCAGCCCGACAGGGGGCGGGTACACTGAAGCTTTCTTT.

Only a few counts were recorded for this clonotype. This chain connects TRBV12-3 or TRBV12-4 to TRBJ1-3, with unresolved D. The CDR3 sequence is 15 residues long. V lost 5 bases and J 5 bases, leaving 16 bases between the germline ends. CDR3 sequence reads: CASSPLSGNRNTIYF. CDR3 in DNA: TGTGCCAGCAGTCCCCTCTCGGGGAATAGAAACACCATATATTTT.

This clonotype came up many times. The CDR3: CASSKGGGGHRSSYNEQFF. CDR3 in DNA: TGTGCCAGCTCCAAAGGGGGAGGGGGGCACAGGAGCTCCTACAATGAGCAGTTCTTC. The chain has TRBV9 and TRBJ2-1; D might be TRBD2 (7 bases). Germline V gives CDR1 SGDLS, CDR2 YYNGEE. The CDR3 covers 19 residues. Deletions cut 7 bases from V and 0 bases from J, with 26 bases between.

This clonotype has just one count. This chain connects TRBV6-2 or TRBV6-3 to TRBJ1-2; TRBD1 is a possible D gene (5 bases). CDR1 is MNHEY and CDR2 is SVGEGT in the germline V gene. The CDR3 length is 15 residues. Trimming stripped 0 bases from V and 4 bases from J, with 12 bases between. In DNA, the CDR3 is TGTGCCAGCAGTTACTCGATGGTCCAGGGCTATGGCTACACCTTC. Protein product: CASSYSMVQGYGYTF.

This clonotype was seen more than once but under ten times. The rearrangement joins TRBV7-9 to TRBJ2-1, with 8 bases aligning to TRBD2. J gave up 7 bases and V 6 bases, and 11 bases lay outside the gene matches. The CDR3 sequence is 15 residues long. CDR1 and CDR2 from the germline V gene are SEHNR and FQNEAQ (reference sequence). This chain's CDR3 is CASSSIAGSKNEQFF. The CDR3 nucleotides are TGTGCCAGCAGTTCCATAGCGGGATCGAAAAATGAGCAGTTCTTC.

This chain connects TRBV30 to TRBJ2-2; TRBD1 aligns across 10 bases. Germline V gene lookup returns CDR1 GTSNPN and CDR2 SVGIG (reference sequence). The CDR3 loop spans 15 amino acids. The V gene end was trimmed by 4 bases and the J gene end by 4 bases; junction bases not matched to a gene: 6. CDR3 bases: TGTGCCTGGACCACCGGGACAGGGGCCACCGGGGAGCTGTTTTTT. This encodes CAWTTGTGATGELFF.

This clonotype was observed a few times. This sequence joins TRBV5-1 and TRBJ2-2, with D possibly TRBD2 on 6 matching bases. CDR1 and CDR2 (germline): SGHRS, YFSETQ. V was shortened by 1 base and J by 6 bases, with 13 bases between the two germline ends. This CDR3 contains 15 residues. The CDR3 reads CASSLRASVAGELFF. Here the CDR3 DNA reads TGCGCCAGCAGCTTGAGGGCTAGCGTCGCCGGGGAGCTGTTTTTT.

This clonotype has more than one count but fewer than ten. For the CDR3, the DNA is TGTGCCAGCAGCTCCTGGGGAGAGGGGGACATTCAGTACTTC. It specifies CASSSWGEGDIQYF. The chain is built from TRBV7-9 and TRBJ2-4; D is perhaps TRBD1 (6 bases). The length of the CDR3 is 14 residues. V was shortened by 4 bases and J by 8 bases, with 15 bases between the two germline ends. From germline, CDR1 is SEHNR and CDR2 FQNEAQ (reference sequence).

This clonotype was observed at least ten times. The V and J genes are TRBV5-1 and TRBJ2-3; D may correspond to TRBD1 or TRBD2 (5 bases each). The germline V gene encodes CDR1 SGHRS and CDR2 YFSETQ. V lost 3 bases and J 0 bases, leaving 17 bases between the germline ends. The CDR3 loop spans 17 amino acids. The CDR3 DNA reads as TGCGCCAGCAGCTACCGGGACCCACTGATTAGCACAGATACGCAGTATTTT. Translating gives CASSYRDPLISTDTQYF.

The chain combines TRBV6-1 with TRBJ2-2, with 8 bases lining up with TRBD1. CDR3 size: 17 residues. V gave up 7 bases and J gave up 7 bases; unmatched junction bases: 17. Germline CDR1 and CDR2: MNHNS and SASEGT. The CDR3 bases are TGTGCCAGCAACCCAGGACAGGGACGACCCTACGACGGGGAGCTGTTTTTT. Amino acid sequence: CASNPGQGRPYDGELFF.

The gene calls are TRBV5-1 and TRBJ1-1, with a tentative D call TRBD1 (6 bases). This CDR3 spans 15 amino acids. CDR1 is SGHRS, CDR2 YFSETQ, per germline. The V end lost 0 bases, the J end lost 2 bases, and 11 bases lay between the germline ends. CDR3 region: CASSLGRGGNTEAFF. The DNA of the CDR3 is TGCGCCAGCAGCTTGGGCCGAGGGGGTAACACTGAAGCTTTCTTT.

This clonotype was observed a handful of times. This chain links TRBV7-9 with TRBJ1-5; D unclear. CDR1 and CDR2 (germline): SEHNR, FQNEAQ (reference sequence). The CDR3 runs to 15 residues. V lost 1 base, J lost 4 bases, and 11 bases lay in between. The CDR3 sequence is CASSLGGNGNQPQHF. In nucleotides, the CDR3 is TGTGCCAGCAGCTTAGGGGGTAACGGAAATCAGCCCCAGCATTTT. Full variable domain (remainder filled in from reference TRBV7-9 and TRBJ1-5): DTGVSQNPRHKITKRGQNVTFRCDPISEHNRLYWYRQTLGQGPEFLTYFQNEAQLEKSRLLSDRFSAERPKGSFSTLEIQRTEQGDSAMYLCASSLGGNGNQPQHFGDGTRLSIL.

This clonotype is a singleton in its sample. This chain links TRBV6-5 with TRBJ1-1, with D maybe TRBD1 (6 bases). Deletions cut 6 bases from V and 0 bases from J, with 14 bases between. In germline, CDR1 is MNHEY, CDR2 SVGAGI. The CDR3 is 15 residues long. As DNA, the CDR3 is TGTGCCAGCAGCCGCGGCGACAGGATGAACACTGAAGCTTTCTTT. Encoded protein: CASSRGDRMNTEAFF.

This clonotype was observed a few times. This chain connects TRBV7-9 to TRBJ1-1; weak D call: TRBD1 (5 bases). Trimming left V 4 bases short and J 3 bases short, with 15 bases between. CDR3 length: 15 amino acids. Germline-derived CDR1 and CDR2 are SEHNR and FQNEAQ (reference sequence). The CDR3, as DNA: TGTGCCAGCAGCTGGGACGGGGGATACGACACTGAAGCTTTCTTT. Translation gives CASSWDGGYDTEAFF.

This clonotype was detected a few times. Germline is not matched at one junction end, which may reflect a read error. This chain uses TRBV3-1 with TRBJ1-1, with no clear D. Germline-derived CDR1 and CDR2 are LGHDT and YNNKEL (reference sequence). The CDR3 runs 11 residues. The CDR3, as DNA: TGTGCCAGCAGCCAAGCGGGTCCTCCAATCTTT. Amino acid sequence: CASSQAGPPIF.

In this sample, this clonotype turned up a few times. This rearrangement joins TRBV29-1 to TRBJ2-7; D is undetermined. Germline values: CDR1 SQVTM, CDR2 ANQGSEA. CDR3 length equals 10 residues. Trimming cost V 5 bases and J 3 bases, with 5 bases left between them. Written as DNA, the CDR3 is TGCAGCGTTAGCGACTACGAGCAGTACTTC. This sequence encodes CSVSDYEQYF.

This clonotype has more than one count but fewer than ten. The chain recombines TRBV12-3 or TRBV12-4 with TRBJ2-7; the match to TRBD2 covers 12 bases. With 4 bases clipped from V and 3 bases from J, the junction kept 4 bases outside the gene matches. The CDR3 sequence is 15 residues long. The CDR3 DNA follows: TGTGCCAGCAGTTCCCCTAGCGGGGGGGACTACGAGCAGTACTTC. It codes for CASSSPSGGDYEQYF.

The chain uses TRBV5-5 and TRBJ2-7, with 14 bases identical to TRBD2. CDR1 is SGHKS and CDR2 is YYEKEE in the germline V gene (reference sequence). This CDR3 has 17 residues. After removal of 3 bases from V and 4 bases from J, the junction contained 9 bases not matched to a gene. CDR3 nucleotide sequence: TGTGCCAGCAGCTATCTTCTTGGGACTAGCGGGAGTTACGAGCAGTACTTC. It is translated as CASSYLLGTSGSYEQYF.

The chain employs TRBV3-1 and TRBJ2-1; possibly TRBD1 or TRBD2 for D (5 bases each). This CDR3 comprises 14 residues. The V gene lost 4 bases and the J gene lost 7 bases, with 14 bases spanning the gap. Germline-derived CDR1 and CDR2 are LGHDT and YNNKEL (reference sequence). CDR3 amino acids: CASSRASWGNEQFF. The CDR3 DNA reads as TGTGCCAGCAGCCGAGCTTCCTGGGGGAATGAGCAGTTCTTC.

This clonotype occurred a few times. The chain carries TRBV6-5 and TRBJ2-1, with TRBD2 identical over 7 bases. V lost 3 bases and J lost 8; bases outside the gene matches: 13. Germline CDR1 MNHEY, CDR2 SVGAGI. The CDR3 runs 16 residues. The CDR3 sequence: CASSYSRLAAFDEQFF. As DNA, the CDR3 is TGTGCCAGCAGTTATTCCCGACTAGCTGCGTTCGATGAGCAGTTCTTC.

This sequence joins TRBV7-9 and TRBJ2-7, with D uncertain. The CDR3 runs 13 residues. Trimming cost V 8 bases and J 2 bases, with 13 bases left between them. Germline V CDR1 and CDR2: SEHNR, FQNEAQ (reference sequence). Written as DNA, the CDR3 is TGTGCCAGCTTTCCGGCGAGTCCCTACGAGCAGTACTTC. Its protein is CASFPASPYEQYF.

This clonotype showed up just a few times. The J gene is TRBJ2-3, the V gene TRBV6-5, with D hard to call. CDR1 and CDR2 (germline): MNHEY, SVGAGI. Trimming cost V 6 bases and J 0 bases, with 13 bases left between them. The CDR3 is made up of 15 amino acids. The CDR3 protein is CASRLAGYSTDTQYF. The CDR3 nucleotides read TGTGCCAGCAGGTTAGCCGGATACAGCACAGATACGCAGTATTTT.

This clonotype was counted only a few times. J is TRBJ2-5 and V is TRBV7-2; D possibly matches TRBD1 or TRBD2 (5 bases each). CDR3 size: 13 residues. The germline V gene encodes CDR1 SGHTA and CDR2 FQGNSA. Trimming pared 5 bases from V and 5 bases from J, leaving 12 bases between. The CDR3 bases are TGTGCCAGCAGCCCTAAAGGGGACGAGACCCAGTACTTC. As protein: CASSPKGDETQYF.

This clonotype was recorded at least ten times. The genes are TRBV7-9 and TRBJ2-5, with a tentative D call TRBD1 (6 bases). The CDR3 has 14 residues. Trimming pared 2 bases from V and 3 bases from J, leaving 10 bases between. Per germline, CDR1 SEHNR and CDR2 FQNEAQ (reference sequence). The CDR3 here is CASSLQGSEETQYF. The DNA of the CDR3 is TGTGCCAGCAGCTTACAGGGGAGCGAAGAGACCCAGTACTTC. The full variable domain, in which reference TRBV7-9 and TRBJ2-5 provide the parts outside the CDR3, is DTGVSQNPRHKITKRGQNVTFRCDPISEHNRLYWYRQTLGQGPEFLTYFQNEAQLEKSRLLSDRFSAERPKGSFSTLEIQRTEQGDSAMYLCASSLQGSEETQYFGPGTRLLVL.

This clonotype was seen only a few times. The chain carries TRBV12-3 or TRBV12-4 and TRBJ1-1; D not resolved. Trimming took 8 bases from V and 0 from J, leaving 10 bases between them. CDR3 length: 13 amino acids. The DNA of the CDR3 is TGTGCCAGCGTCCCTTCGGTGAACACTGAAGCTTTCTTT. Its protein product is CASVPSVNTEAFF.

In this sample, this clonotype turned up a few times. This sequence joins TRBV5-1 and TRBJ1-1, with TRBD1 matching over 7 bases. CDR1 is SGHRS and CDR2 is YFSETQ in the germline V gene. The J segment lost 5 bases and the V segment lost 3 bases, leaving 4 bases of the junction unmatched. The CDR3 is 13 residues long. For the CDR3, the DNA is TGCGCCAGCAGCTCACCGGGACAGACTGAAGCTTTCTTT. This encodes CASSSPGQTEAFF.